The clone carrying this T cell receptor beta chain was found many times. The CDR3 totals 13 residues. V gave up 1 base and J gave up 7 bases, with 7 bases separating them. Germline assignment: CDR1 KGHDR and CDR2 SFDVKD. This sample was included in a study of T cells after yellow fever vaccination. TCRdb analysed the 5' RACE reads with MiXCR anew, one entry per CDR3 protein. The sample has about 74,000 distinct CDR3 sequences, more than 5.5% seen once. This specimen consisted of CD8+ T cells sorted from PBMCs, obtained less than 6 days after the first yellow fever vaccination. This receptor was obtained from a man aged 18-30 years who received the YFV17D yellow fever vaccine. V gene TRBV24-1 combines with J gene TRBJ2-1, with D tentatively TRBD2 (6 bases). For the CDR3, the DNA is TGTGCCACCAGTGATTTCGGGGGTAATGAGCAGTTCTTC. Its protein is CATSDFGGNEQFF.